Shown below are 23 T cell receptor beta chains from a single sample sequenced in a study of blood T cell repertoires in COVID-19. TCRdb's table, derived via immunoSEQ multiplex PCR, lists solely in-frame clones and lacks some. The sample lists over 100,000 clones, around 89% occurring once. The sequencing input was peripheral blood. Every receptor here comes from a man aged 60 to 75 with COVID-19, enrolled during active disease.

The CDR3 DNA reads as TGTGCCAGCAGTCTAACAGGGGGAGACACTGAAGCTTTCTTT. Its translation is CASSLTGGDTEAFF. The J gene is TRBJ1-1, the V gene TRBV11-2; 8 bases line up with TRBD1. Trimming removed 6 bases from V and 3 bases from J; junction bases left unmatched: 6. Per germline, CDR1 SGHAT and CDR2 FQNNGV. The CDR3 has 14 amino acids.

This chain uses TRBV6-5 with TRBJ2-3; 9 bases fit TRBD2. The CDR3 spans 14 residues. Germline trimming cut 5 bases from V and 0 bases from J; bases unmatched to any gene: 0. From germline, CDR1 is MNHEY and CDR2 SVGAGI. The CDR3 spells CASSSGGSTDTQYF. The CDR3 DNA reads TGTGCCAGCAGTAGCGGGGGGAGCACAGATACGCAGTATTTT.

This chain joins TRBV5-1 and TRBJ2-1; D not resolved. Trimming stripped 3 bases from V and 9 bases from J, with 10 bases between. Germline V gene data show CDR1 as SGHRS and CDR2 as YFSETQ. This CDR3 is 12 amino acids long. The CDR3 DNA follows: TGCGCCAGCAGCTACACAGCCAGTGAGCAGTTCTTC. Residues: CASSYTASEQFF.

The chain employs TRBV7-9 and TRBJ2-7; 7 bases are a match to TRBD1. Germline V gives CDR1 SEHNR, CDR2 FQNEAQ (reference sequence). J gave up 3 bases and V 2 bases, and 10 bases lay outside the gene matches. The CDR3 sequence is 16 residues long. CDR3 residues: CASSLPRQGRSYEQYF. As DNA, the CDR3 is TGTGCCAGCAGCTTACCGCGACAGGGTCGGAGCTACGAGCAGTACTTC.

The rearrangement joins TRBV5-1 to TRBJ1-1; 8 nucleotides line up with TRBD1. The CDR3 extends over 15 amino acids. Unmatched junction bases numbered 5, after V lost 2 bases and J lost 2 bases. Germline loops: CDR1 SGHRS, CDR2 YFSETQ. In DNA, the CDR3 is TGCGCCAGCAGCTTAAACAGGGGGACTAACACTGAAGCTTTCTTT. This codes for CASSLNRGTNTEAFF.

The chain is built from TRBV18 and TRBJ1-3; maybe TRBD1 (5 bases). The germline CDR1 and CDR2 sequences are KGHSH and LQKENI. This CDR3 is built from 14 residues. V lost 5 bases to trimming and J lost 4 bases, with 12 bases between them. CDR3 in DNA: TGTGCCAGCTCAACCGACAGAGGCGGAAACACCATATATTTT. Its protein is CASSTDRGGNTIYF.

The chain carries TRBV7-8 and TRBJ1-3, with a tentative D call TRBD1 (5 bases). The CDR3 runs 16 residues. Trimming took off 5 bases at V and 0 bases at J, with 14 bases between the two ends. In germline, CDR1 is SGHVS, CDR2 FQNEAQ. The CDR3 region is CASSDNGQGSGNTIYF. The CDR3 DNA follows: TGTGCCAGCAGCGATAACGGACAAGGCTCTGGAAACACCATATATTTT.

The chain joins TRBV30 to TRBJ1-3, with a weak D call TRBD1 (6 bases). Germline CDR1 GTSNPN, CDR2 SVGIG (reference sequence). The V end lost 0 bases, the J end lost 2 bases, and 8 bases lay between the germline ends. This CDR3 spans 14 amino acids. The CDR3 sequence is CAWSVKGAGNTIYF. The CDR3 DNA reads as TGTGCCTGGAGTGTGAAGGGGGCTGGAAACACCATATATTTT. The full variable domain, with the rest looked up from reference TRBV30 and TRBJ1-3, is SQTIHQWPATLVQPVGSPLSLECTVEGTSNPNLYWYRQAAGRGLQLLFYSVGIGQISSEVPQNLSASRPQDRQFILSSKKLLLSDSGFYLCAWSVKGAGNTIYFGEGSWLTVV.

The CDR3 loop is CASSQVVSAGELFF. The CDR3 coding sequence is TGTGCCAGCAGCCAAGTTGTTAGTGCCGGGGAGCTGTTTTTT. The chain combines TRBV3-1 (or the pseudogene TRBV3-2) with TRBJ2-2; no reliable D call. Trimming removed 1 base from V and 6 bases from J, with 9 bases in between. The CDR3 runs 14 residues. Per the germline V gene, CDR1 is LGHDT and CDR2 is YNNKEL (reference sequence).

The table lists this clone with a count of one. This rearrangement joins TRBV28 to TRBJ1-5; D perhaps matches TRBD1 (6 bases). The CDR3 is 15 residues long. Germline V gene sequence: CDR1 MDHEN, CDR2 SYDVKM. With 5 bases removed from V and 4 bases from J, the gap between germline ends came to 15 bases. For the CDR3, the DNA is TGTGCCAGCAGTCCGGGGACATACGGAAATCAGCCCCAGCATTTT. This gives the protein CASSPGTYGNQPQHF.

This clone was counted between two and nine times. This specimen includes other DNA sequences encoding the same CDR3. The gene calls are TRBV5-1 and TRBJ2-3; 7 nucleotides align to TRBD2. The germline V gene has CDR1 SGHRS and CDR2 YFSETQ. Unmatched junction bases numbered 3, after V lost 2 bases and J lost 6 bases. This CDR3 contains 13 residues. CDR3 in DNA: TGCGCCAGCAGCTTACTAGCGATTGATACGCAGTATTTT. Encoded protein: CASSLLAIDTQYF.

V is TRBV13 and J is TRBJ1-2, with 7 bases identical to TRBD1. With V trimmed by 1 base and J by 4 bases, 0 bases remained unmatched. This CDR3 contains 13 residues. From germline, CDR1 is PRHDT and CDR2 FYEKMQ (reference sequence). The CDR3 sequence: CASSLAGGYGYTF. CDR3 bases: TGTGCCAGCAGCTTAGCAGGGGGCTATGGCTACACCTTC. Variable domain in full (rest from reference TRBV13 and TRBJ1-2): AAGVIQSPRHLIKEKRETATLKCYPIPRHDTVYWYQQGPGQDPQFLISFYEKMQSDKGSIPDRFSAQQFSDYHSELNMSSLELGDSALYFCASSLAGGYGYTFGSGTRLTVV.

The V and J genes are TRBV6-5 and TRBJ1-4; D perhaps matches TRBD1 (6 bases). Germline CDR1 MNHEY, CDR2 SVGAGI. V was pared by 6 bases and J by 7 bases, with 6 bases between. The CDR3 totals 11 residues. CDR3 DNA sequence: TGTGCCAGCAGAGGGGGTGAAAAACTGTTTTTT. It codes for CASRGGEKLFF.

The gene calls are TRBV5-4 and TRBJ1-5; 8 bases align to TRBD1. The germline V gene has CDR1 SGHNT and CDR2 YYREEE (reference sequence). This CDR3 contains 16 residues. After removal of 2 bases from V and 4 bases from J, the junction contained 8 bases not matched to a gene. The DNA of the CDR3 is TGTGCCAGCAGCTTTTCAGGACAGGGTTCTAATCAGCCCCAGCATTTT. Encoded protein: CASSFSGQGSNQPQHF.

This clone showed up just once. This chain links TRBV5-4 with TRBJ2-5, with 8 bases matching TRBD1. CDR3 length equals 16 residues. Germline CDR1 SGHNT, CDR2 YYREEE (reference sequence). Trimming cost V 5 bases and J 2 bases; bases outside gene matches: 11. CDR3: CASSFVMRTGQETQYF. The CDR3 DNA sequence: TGTGCCAGCAGTTTTGTCATGCGGACAGGGCAAGAGACCCAGTACTTC. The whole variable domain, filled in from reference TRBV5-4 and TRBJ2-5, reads ETGVTQSPTHLIKTRGQQVTLRCSSQSGHNTVSWYQQALGQGPQFIFQYYREEENGRGNFPPRFSGLQFPNYSSELNVNALELDDSALYLCASSFVMRTGQETQYFGPGTRLLVL.

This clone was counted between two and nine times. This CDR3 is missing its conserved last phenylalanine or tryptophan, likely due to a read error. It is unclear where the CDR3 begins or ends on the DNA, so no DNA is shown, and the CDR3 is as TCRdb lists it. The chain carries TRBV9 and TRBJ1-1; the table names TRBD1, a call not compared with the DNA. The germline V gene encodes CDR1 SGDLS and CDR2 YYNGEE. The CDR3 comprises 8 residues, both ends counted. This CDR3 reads CASSVVQV.

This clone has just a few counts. The CDR3 protein is CSVLKLAGISYEQYF. The CDR3 DNA follows: TGCAGCGTCCTCAAGTTGGCAGGGATCTCCTACGAGCAGTACTTC. V is TRBV29-1 and J is TRBJ2-7; maybe TRBD1 (5 bases). Per the germline V gene, CDR1 is SQVTM and CDR2 is ANQGSEA. The V gene lost 6 bases and the J gene lost 0 bases, with 18 bases spanning the gap. The CDR3 is made up of 15 amino acids.

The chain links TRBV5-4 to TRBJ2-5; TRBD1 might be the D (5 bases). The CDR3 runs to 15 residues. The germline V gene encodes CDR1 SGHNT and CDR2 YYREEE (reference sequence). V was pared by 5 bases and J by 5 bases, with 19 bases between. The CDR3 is CASSPSGRDMETQYF. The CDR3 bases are TGTGCCAGCAGTCCGTCAGGCAGGGATATGGAGACCCAGTACTTC.

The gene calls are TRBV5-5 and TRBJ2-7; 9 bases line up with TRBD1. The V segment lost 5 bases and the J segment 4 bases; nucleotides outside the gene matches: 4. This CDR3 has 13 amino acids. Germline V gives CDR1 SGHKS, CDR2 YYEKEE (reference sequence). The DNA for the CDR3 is TGTGCCAGCAGACCGACAGGGGGATACGAGCAGTACTTC. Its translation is CASRPTGGYEQYF.

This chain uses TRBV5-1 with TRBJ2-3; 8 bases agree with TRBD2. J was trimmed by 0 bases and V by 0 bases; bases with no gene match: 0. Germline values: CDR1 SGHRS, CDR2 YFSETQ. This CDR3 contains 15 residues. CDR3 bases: TGCGCCAGCAGCTTGGCGGGGGGGAGCACAGATACGCAGTATTTT. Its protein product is CASSLAGGSTDTQYF.

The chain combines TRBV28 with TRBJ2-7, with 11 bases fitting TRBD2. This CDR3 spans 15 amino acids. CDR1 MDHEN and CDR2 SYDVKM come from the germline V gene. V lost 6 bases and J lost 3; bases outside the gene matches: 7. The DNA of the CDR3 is TGTGCCAGCAGCATTTTTAGCGGGGGGGACTACGAGCAGTACTTC. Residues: CASSIFSGGDYEQYF.

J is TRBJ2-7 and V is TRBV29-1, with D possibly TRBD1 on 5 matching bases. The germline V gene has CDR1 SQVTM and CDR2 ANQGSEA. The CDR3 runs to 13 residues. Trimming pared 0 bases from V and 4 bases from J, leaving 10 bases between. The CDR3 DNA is TGCAGCGTTGAAGAAGGGGTAGGGTACGAGCAGTACTTC. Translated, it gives CSVEEGVGYEQYF.

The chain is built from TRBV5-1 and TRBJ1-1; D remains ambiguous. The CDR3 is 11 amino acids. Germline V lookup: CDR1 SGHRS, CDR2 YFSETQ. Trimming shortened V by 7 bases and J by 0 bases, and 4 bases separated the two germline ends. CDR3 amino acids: CASQLNTEAFF. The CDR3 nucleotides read TGCGCCAGCCAGTTGAACACTGAAGCTTTCTTT.